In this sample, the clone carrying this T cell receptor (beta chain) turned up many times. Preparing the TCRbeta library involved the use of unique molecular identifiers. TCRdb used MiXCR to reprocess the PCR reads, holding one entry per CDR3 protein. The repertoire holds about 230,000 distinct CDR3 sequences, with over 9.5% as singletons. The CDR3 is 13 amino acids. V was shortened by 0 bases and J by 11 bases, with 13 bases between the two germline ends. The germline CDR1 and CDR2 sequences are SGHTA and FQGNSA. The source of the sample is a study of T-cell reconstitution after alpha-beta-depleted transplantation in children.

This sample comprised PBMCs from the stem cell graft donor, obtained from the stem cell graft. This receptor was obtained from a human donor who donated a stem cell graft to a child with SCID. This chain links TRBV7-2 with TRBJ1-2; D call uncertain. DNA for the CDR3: TGTGCCAGCAGCTTAGCGTTACGGGGTGGGTACACCTTC. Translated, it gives CASSLALRGGYTF.